Listed below are T cell receptor beta chains from one sample, sequenced in a study. One entry per CDR3 protein, called by TCRdb with MiXCR from the RT-PCR reads. The sample holds more than 600,000 distinct CDR3 sequences, approximately 15% seen once. The sequenced sample consisted of memory CD4+ T cells from blood. All receptors come from a female donor in good health, serving as a healthy control. The CDR3 runs from the conserved cysteine through the conserved F or W. D genes are given only for firm matches. Part of the rows lack a size; the others show once, few, many or a class for expanded clones.

V	D	size	J	DNA	CDR3
TRBV5-1	TRBD1	many	TRBJ2-2	TGCGCCAGCAGCGATCCGGGACAGGGAAGCACCGGGGAGCTGTTTTTT	CASSDPGQGSTGELFF
TRBV28	TRBD2	.	TRBJ2-1	TGTGCCAGCAGACCGGGGACTAGCGATGAGCAGTTCTTC	CASRPGTSDEQFF
TRBV7-9	TRBD1	few	TRBJ2-2	TGTGCCAGCAGCTCCGCCGGGACAGCCGGGGAGCTGTTTTTT	CASSSAGTAGELFF
TRBV5-1	TRBD1	many	TRBJ2-2	TGCGCCAGCAGCCCCGGGACAGGGAACACCGGGGAGCTGTTTTTT	CASSPGTGNTGELFF
TRBV10-3	TRBD1	few	TRBJ1-3	TGTGCCATCACCGGGACAGGGGGCCGAAACACCATATATTTT	CAITGTGGRNTIYF
TRBV11-2	TRBD1	.	TRBJ1-3	TGTGCCAGCAGCAGGGACAGACCTAGTGGAAACACCATATATTTT	CASSRDRPSGNTIYF
TRBV7-6	.	.	TRBJ1-4	TGTGCCAGCAGCTTAGCGGCAGGGCGAGAAAAACTGTTTTTT	CASSLAAGREKLFF
TRBV15	.	few	TRBJ2-3	TGTGCCACCAGCAGAGCGAGGGATACGCAGTATTTT	CATSRARDTQYF
TRBV29-1	TRBD1	many	TRBJ2-3	TGCAGCGTTGAGGGACAGGGGGGAGATACGCAGTATTTT	CSVEGQGGDTQYF
TRBV4-3	TRBD1	few	TRBJ2-7	TGCGCCAGCAGCCAACAAGGCCAGGGGGCGTGGGACGAGCAGTACTTC	CASSQQGQGAWDEQYF
TRBV19	TRBD2	few	TRBJ2-7	TGTGCCACAAAAATCGCTAGCGGGAGCTCCTACGAGCAGTACTTC	CATKIASGSSYEQYF
TRBV5-1	TRBD2	.	TRBJ2-5	TGCGCCAGCAGCTTGGCGGCTAGCGGGAGCCGTGGCGAAGAGACCCAGTACTTC	CASSLAASGSRGEETQYF
TRBV27	TRBD2	.	TRBJ2-3	TGTGCCAGCAGTTCTGGGAGAGCCCGGGGGACTAGCGGGGATGTGGATACGCAGTATTTT	CASSSGRARGTSGDVDTQYF
TRBV24-1	TRBD1	.	TRBJ2-1	TGTGCCACCAGTGATTCCCTTGGACAGGGGGCGTACAATGAGCAGTTCTTC	CATSDSLGQGAYNEQFF
TRBV7-9	TRBD1	many	TRBJ2-3	TGTGCCAGCAGCTCAGACAGGGTGGGGGCAGATACGCAGTATTTT	CASSSDRVGADTQYF
TRBV6-2/TRBV6-3	.	many	TRBJ1-1	TGTGCCAGCAGTGCTCTTGGGGGCGTTACTGAAGCTTTCTTT	CASSALGGVTEAFF
TRBV27	.	once	TRBJ2-7	TGTGCCGAATCAGGGGTCGCTCGCTTTTACGAGCAGTACTTC	CAESGVARFYEQYF
TRBV5-1	TRBD2	many	TRBJ2-1	TGCGCCAGCAGCCCCCGGGCTAGCGGGAGCGATGAGCAGTTCTTC	CASSPRASGSDEQFF
TRBV5-1	TRBD1	few	TRBJ2-5	TGCGCCAGCAGCTTGGCCGGAGACAGGGGAGAGACCCAGTACTTC	CASSLAGDRGETQYF
TRBV28	TRBD1	few	TRBJ2-5	TGTGCCAGCAGTCCCCCGGACAGGGGGCTTCGTGAGACCCAGTACTTC	CASSPPDRGLRETQYF
TRBV7-2	TRBD1	.	TRBJ1-2	TGTGCCAGCAGCCCCGGGACAGCCTTAATATATGGCTACACCTTC	CASSPGTALIYGYTF
TRBV7-2	.	.	TRBJ2-3	TGTGCCAGCAGCTTAACTCTAGAAGGAGGGACAGATACGCAGTATTTT	CASSLTLEGGTDTQYF
TRBV4-3	.	.	TRBJ1-1	TGCGCCAGCAGCCAAGGGGTTGGTTTCGGAGAAGCTTTCTTT	CASSQGVGFGEAFF